This TCR beta chain was sequenced in a study of neurological immune-mediated disorders. TCRdb used MiXCR to reprocess the 5' RACE reads, holding one entry per CDR3 protein. In the table there are about 44,000 distinct CDR3 sequences, about 22% of which are singletons. Time point described: technical triplicate 3. The table lists this clonotype with many counts. In germline, CDR1 is KGHDR, CDR2 SFDVKD. This CDR3 has 14 residues. The V end lost 5 bases, the J end lost 0 bases, and 8 bases lay between the germline ends. This chain joins TRBV24-1 and TRBJ2-3; D uncertain. This TCR derives from a man aged 55 to 70 with HTLV-1-associated myelopathy (HAM/TSP). Sequences were obtained from PBMCs. CDR3 region: CATSVGGSTDTQYF. The CDR3 nucleotides read TGTGCCACCAGTGTGGGCGGAAGCACAGATACGCAGTATTTT.